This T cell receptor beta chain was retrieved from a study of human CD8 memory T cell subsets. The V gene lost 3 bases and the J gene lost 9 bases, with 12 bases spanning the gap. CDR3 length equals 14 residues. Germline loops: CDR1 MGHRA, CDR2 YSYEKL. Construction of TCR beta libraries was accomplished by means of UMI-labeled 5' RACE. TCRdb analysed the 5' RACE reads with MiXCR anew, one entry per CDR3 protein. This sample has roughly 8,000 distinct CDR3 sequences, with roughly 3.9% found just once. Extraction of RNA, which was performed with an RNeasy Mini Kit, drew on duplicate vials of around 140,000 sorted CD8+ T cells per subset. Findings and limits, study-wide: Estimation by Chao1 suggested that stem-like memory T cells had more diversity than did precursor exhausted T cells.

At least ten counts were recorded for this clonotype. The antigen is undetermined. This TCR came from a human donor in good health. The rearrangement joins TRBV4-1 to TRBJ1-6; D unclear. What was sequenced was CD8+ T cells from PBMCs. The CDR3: CASSQIGLSSPLHF. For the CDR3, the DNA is TGCGCCAGCAGCCAGATCGGCTTAAGTTCACCCCTCCACTTT.